This T cell receptor (beta chain) came from a study of response to subunit inactivated influenza vaccine. Overall study results and limits: Few additional T cells are recruited per seasonal influenza vaccination, authors suggested.

TCRdb analysed the RT-PCR reads with MiXCR anew, one entry per CDR3 protein. The table lists 300,000 to 350,000 distinct CDR3 sequences, roughly 22% of them singletons, with roughly a tenth in the top ten. A note on this clonotype: Its target is not known.

The CDR3 is 15 amino acids. The V end lost 0 bases, the J end lost 1 base, and 10 bases lay between the germline ends. Germline-derived CDR1 and CDR2 are SGHNT and YYREEE (reference sequence). The clonotype comes from a man between 45 and 75 years old who received an inactivated influenza vaccine. The V call is TRBV5-4, the J call TRBJ1-2; a possible D gene is TRBD1 (5 bases). The source material was PBMCs from blood, sampled 21 months after vaccination. The CDR3 spells CASSLAGRVNYGYTF. CDR3 sequence (DNA): TGTGCCAGCAGCTTGGCTGGCAGGGTTAACTATGGCTACACCTTC.